Listed below are T cell receptor beta chains from one sample, sequenced in a study of beta chain features in type 1 diabetes. Sequencing was performed with immunoSEQ multiplex PCR; in TCRdb, only in-frame clones are kept and a portion is missing. The sample shows 130,000 or so clones, around 9% of them seen only once. The sample was central memory CD4+ T cells from blood. The source is a man younger than 45 with type 1 diabetes. Both conserved end residues are part of each CDR3. Each record gives: CDR3 DNA, CDR3 protein, clone size, D gene, J gene, V gene. A D gene is named only where the DNA matches it firmly. Not all rows give a size; the values are once, few, many and, for expanded clones, a class.

TGTGCCAGTAATCGCCGGGATTCCGGCTCCTACGAGCAGTACTTC | CASNRRDSGSYEQYF | few | . | TRBJ2-7 | TRBV19
TGCGCCAGCTCGACAGGGGGCTCTGGAAACACCATATATTTT | CASSTGGSGNTIYF | . | TRBD1 | TRBJ1-3 | TRBV5-1
TGTGCCAGCAGTGAACGGACAGGGGGTTCACCCCTCCACTTT | CASSERTGGSPLHF | few | TRBD1 | TRBJ1-6 | TRBV2
TGTGCCAGCAGTTTAAACAGGGGCGGCGAGACCCAGTACTTC | CASSLNRGGETQYF | . | TRBD1 | TRBJ2-5 | TRBV7-2
TGTGCCAGCAGCTTAGCTTTAGCGGGGGCCTACAATGAGCAGTTCTTC | CASSLALAGAYNEQFF | few | TRBD2 | TRBJ2-1 | TRBV7-9
TGTGCCTGGAGTAGAGGGTTTAGCACAGATACGCAGTATTTT | CAWSRGFSTDTQYF | . | . | TRBJ2-3 | TRBV30
TGTGCCAGCAGCCGCGGACAGGGGGAGGGCCAGGAGACCCAGTACTTC | CASSRGQGEGQETQYF | . | TRBD1 | TRBJ2-5 | TRBV5-4
TGTGCCAGCAGCGCTTACAGCGACAGGGGCTATGGCTACACCTTC | CASSAYSDRGYGYTF | . | TRBD1 | TRBJ1-2 | TRBV7-2
TGCAGCGTTGTGACTAGCGGGGGGGCAGTAGATACGCAGTATTTT | CSVVTSGGAVDTQYF | few | TRBD2 | TRBJ2-3 | TRBV29-1
TGTGCCTGGAGTCCCGCTCCGGTATACTATGGCTACACCTTC | CAWSPAPVYYGYTF | few | . | TRBJ1-2 | TRBV30
TGTGCCAGCAGCTTAGTGGTCGGGACTACCGGCGTCACCCAGTACTTC | CASSLVVGTTGVTQYF | few | TRBD2 | TRBJ2-5 | TRBV7-2
TGCAGCGTACCCGGACTACCGACCGAGGGTGAGCAGTTCTTC | CSVPGLPTEGEQFF | . | . | TRBJ2-1 | TRBV29-1
TGTGCCAGCAGCCCAGGGTTGGGGCCCTATGGCTACACCTTC | CASSPGLGPYGYTF | . | . | TRBJ1-2 | TRBV28
TGTGCCAGCAGCTTTAGCGGGGGAACCGGGGAGCTGTTTTTT | CASSFSGGTGELFF | . | TRBD2 | TRBJ2-2 | TRBV7-3
TGTGCCTGGAGTGAGAGCTCCTACAATGAGCAGTTCTTC | CAWSESSYNEQFF | . | . | TRBJ2-1 | TRBV30
TGCGCCAGCAGCTTCACTAACTCCAATGAGCAGTTCTTC | CASSFTNSNEQFF | few | . | TRBJ2-1 | TRBV5-1
TGTGCCATCAGTGGCCTACAGGGAGCTGAGCAGTTCTTC | CAISGLQGAEQFF | . | . | TRBJ2-1 | TRBV10-3
TGTGCCAGCAGTGAAGCCGGACAGGGCACAGATACGCAGTATTTT | CASSEAGQGTDTQYF | . | TRBD1 | TRBJ2-3 | TRBV2
TGTGCCAGCAGCTTCCCAGGGCCTGGCTATGGCTACACCTTC | CASSFPGPGYGYTF | . | . | TRBJ1-2 | TRBV7-2
TGCGCCAGCAGCGGACAGGACTCTGGAAACACCATATATTTT | CASSGQDSGNTIYF | . | TRBD1 | TRBJ1-3 | TRBV4-3
TGCAGCGTCAAAACCGGTAGCTCCTACAATGAGCAGTTCTTC | CSVKTGSSYNEQFF | . | . | TRBJ2-1 | TRBV29-1